The 24 T cell receptor beta chains in this list originate from one sample, sequenced in a study of control samples from healthy donors and cancer patients. The method was immunoSEQ multiplex PCR; TCRdb's version includes in-frame clones alone and lacks a portion of them. The sample lists 170,000 or so clones, 91% seen once, with 2% in the top ten. Sequencing input: blood. The receptors come from a woman in her forties in good health.

The chain carries TRBV12-5 and TRBJ1-5; D gene uncertain. V was trimmed by 6 bases and J by 3 bases, leaving 15 bases between them. The CDR3 is 15 amino acids. Per the germline V gene, CDR1 is LGHNT and CDR2 is FRNRAP. CDR3 bases: TGTGCTAGTGGCCTCGGCGGAATTATCAATCAGCCCCAGCATTTT. Its protein product is CASGLGGIINQPQHF.

This clone was seen more than once but under ten times. The chain carries TRBV18 and TRBJ1-6; D might be TRBD1 (6 bases). CDR1 and CDR2 (germline): KGHSH, LQKENI. The CDR3 spans 18 residues. Trimming removed 2 bases from V and 5 bases from J, with 19 bases in between. The CDR3 nucleotides are TGTGCCAGCTCACCATTACCAAGACAGGATTGGGATAATTCACCCCTCCACTTT. As protein: CASSPLPRQDWDNSPLHF.

This clone was seen just once. The chain carries TRBV5-1 and TRBJ1-4; D perhaps matches TRBD1 (6 bases). V shed 4 bases and J shed 0 bases, with 19 bases lying between them. The CDR3 consists of 18 residues. CDR1 and CDR2 (germline): SGHRS, YFSETQ. CDR3 sequence reads: CASSATGLLLATNEKLFF. The CDR3 DNA follows: TGCGCCAGCAGCGCAACAGGGCTTCTTCTTGCAACTAATGAAAAACTGTTTTTT.

The rearrangement uses TRBV4-1 and TRBJ2-7; D is ambiguous. The CDR3 runs 15 residues. Per the germline V gene, CDR1 is MGHRA and CDR2 is YSYEKL. The ends were cut back, 5 bases at V and 0 bases at J, with 14 bases in the middle. CDR3 amino acids: CASSYPGHSSYEQYF. The DNA of the CDR3 is TGCGCCAGCAGCTACCCGGGTCATAGCTCCTACGAGCAGTACTTC.

The J gene is TRBJ1-1, the V gene TRBV3-1 (or the pseudogene TRBV3-2); TRBD1 might be the D (6 bases). This CDR3 region has 14 residues. Looked up from germline, CDR1 is LGHDT and CDR2 is YNNKEL (reference sequence). V was cut by 5 bases and J by 10 bases, with 20 bases left in between. This chain's CDR3 is CASSLGTGRVGAFF. The CDR3 DNA sequence: TGTGCCAGCAGCTTGGGTACAGGGCGGGTTGGAGCTTTCTTT.

V usage is TRBV5-1 and J usage is TRBJ2-1; possibly TRBD1 or TRBD2 for D (5 bases each). The CDR3 contains 14 residues. V was trimmed by 2 bases and J by 6 bases, leaving 12 bases between them. Germline lookup yields CDR1 SGHRS and CDR2 YFSETQ. As DNA, the CDR3 is TGCGCCAGCAGCTTAATTCCGGGGCCCAATGAGCAGTTCTTC. This translates into CASSLIPGPNEQFF.

The genes are TRBV18 and TRBJ2-7, with 7 bases identical to TRBD1. Unmatched junction bases numbered 2, after V lost 2 bases and J lost 1 base. This CDR3 has 14 residues. Germline V gene sequence: CDR1 KGHSH, CDR2 LQKENI. CDR3 bases: TGTGCCAGCTCACCAGGACAGGAATCCTACGAGCAGTACTTC. Translating it yields CASSPGQESYEQYF.

This chain connects TRBV3-1 (or the pseudogene TRBV3-2) to TRBJ2-1, with unresolved D. CDR1 LGHDT and CDR2 YNNKEL come from the germline V gene (reference sequence). V was cut by 7 bases and J by 9 bases, with 10 bases left in between. The CDR3 loop spans 11 amino acids. In DNA form, the CDR3 reads TGTGCCAGCACCCTAGGCCCTGAGCAGTTCTTC. Translated: CASTLGPEQFF.

The chain recombines TRBV4-2 with TRBJ2-2, with 10 bases identical to TRBD2. Per germline, CDR1 LGHNA and CDR2 YNFKEQ. The CDR3 covers 16 residues. Trimming took 3 bases from V and 2 from J; bases not matched to a gene: 3. The CDR3 DNA sequence: TGTGCCAGCAGCCAGAGGACTAGCGGTAACACCGGGGAGCTGTTTTTT. Amino acid sequence: CASSQRTSGNTGELFF.

The gene calls are TRBV28 and TRBJ2-7; 8 bases line up with TRBD1. Germline CDR1 is MDHEN and CDR2 is SYDVKM. The CDR3 contains 14 residues. V shed 6 bases, J shed 5 bases, and the junction held 9 bases outside the gene matches. The DNA of the CDR3 is TGTGCCAGCAGCCCCGGGGACAGGTACGACGAGCAGTACTTC. It encodes CASSPGDRYDEQYF.

The chain employs TRBV25-1 and TRBJ1-1; the D gene is possibly TRBD1 (6 bases). Germline CDR1 and CDR2: MGHDK and SYGVNS. The V and J ends lost 2 bases and 9 bases respectively, with 13 bases between them. This CDR3 contains 13 residues. The CDR3 nucleotides are TGTGCCAGCAGTGAACATACCAGGGGAAAAGCTTTCTTT. As protein: CASSEHTRGKAFF.

CDR3 protein: CASGNTPNTEAFF. The CDR3 DNA follows: TGTGCCAGCGGAAATACCCCGAACACTGAAGCTTTCTTT. The rearrangement links TRBV5-5 to TRBJ1-1; no reliable D call. Germline CDR1 SGHKS, CDR2 YYEKEE (reference sequence). The CDR3 has 13 amino acids. Trimming left V 7 bases short and J 1 base short, with 11 bases between.

The rearrangement links TRBV27 to TRBJ2-3; D is undetermined. The V gene's germline CDR1 is MNHEY and CDR2 SMNVEV (reference sequence). The CDR3 loop spans 12 amino acids. V lost 6 bases to trimming and J lost 6 bases, with 10 bases between them. CDR3 in DNA: TGTGCCAGCAGCGATCCCGAGGATACGCAGTATTTT. The encoded protein is CASSDPEDTQYF.

The V call is TRBV19, the J call TRBJ2-7; possibly TRBD1 or TRBD2 for D (5 bases each). Trimming removed 1 base at V and 3 bases at J, with 7 bases between. CDR1 and CDR2 from the germline V gene are LNHDA and SQIVND (reference sequence). CDR3 length: 13 amino acids. Here the CDR3 DNA reads TGTGCCAGTAGTATAGGGGGGAACTACGAGCAGTACTTC. As protein: CASSIGGNYEQYF. The whole variable domain, remainder taken from reference TRBV19 and TRBJ2-7, is DGGITQSPKYLFRKEGQNVTLSCEQNLNHDAMYWYRQDPGQGLRLIYYSQIVNDFQKGDIAEGYSVSREKKESFPLTVTSAQKNPTAFYLCASSIGGNYEQYFGPGTRLTVT.

Of note for this clone: Other nucleotide sequences in the sample specify the same CDR3. The gene calls are TRBV5-8 and TRBJ1-2; tentative D call: TRBD1 (5 bases). CDR1 is SGHTS, CDR2 YDEGEE, per germline. The CDR3 length is 14 residues. V dropped 4 bases and J dropped 2 bases, with 12 bases sitting between them. The CDR3 loop reads CASSPDSLNYGYTF. Here the CDR3 DNA reads TGTGCCAGCAGCCCCGACAGTCTCAACTATGGCTACACCTTC.

This CDR3 reads CASSPTAGGGRVTEAFF. CDR3 bases: TGTGCCAGCTCACCGACCGCGGGCGGGGGGAGGGTCACTGAAGCTTTCTTT. J is TRBJ1-1 and V is TRBV18; maybe TRBD1 (5 bases). This CDR3 is 17 amino acids long. V was trimmed by 3 bases and J by 4 bases, leaving 21 bases between them. Germline V gene data show CDR1 as KGHSH and CDR2 as LQKENI.

The chain links TRBV6-5 to TRBJ1-6; TRBD1 agrees at 8 bases. From germline, CDR1 is MNHEY and CDR2 SVGAGI. The CDR3 length is 14 residues. The J segment lost 7 bases and the V segment lost 6 bases, leaving 5 bases of the junction unmatched. Written as DNA, the CDR3 is TGTGCCAGCAGGCCGACAGGGGTAAATTCACCCCTCCACTTT. It yields the protein CASRPTGVNSPLHF.

In regard to this clone: Other DNA sequences in the same sample also yield this CDR3. This chain uses TRBV19 with TRBJ1-5; D unclear. V dropped 3 bases and J dropped 4 bases, with 4 bases sitting between them. This CDR3 contains 12 residues. Germline CDR1 is LNHDA and CDR2 is SQIVND (reference sequence). In DNA, the CDR3 is TGTGCCAGTAGTATTGGTAATCAGCCCCAGCATTTT. Its translation: CASSIGNQPQHF.

The gene calls are TRBV5-1 and TRBJ2-5; the match to TRBD1 covers 7 bases. V lost 4 bases and J lost 2; bases outside the gene matches: 11. The V gene's germline CDR1 is SGHRS and CDR2 YFSETQ. CDR3 length: 16 residues. The CDR3 region is CASSPGGQAAQETQYF. The CDR3 DNA sequence: TGCGCCAGCAGCCCCGGAGGACAGGCGGCACAAGAGACCCAGTACTTC. Supplemented by reference TRBV5-1 and TRBJ2-5, the full variable domain reads KAGVTQTPRYLIKTRGQQVTLSCSPISGHRSVSWYQQTPGQGLQFLFEYFSETQRNKGNFPGRFSGRQFSNSRSEMNVSTLELGDSALYLCASSPGGQAAQETQYFGPGTRLLVL.

V is TRBV7-3 and J is TRBJ2-1; possible D gene TRBD2, 6 bases. CDR1 and CDR2 from the germline V gene are SGHTA and FQGTGA. Deletions cut 5 bases from V and 0 bases from J, with 14 bases between. This CDR3 has 16 amino acids. The CDR3, as DNA: TGTGCCAGCAGCCCATACCGGGACTTCTCCTACAATGAGCAGTTCTTC. Its protein product is CASSPYRDFSYNEQFF.

The CDR3 is CASSPGLAGGGNTQYF. CDR3 DNA: TGCGCCAGCAGCCCGGGACTAGCGGGGGGAGGGAATACGCAGTATTTT. V is TRBV5-1 and J is TRBJ2-3, with TRBD2 matching over 15 bases. The CDR3 runs 16 residues. Germline loops: CDR1 SGHRS, CDR2 YFSETQ. V lost 4 bases, J lost 7 bases, and 7 bases stayed unmatched.

This clone was counted a single time. This chain connects TRBV9 to TRBJ2-7; maybe TRBD2 (6 bases). V was pared by 0 bases and J by 0 bases, with 10 bases between. Germline loops: CDR1 SGDLS, CDR2 YYNGEE. This CDR3 is built from 15 residues. The CDR3 coding sequence is TGTGCCAGCAGCGTAGGGGGAGGTTACTCCTACGAGCAGTACTTC. Translated: CASSVGGGYSYEQYF.

V is TRBV25-1 and J is TRBJ1-6; maybe TRBD1 (6 bases). Trimming cost V 0 bases and J 8 bases, with 20 bases left between them. The CDR3 spans 18 residues. Per germline, CDR1 MGHDK and CDR2 SYGVNS. The CDR3 spells CASSEYFEGGTLHSPLHF. For the CDR3, the DNA is TGTGCCAGCAGTGAATATTTCGAGGGCGGGACACTACATTCACCCCTCCACTTT.

In its sample, this clone was seen once. The chain is built from TRBV19 and TRBJ1-2; D not certain. Deletions cut 1 base from V and 2 bases from J, with 14 bases between. Germline CDR1 LNHDA, CDR2 SQIVND (reference sequence). The CDR3 consists of 16 residues. The CDR3 region is CASSIVGPTLNYGYTF. As DNA, the CDR3 is TGTGCCAGTAGTATAGTCGGGCCGACGTTGAACTATGGCTACACCTTC.